These T cell receptor beta chains were read from a single sample in a study of cytomegalovirus exposure and HLA in healthy donors. Using immunoSEQ multiplex PCR, the repertoire was profiled, and TCRdb retains in-frame clones only, with some absent. The table lists 100,000 to 120,000 clones, roughly 13% of them singletons. Sequences were obtained from PBMCs. Receptors were obtained from a man aged 35-49 years in good health and CMV-seropositive. Both conserved end residues are part of each CDR3. Each record gives: CDR3 length, D gene, V gene, J gene, clone size, CDR3 protein, CDR3 DNA. A D gene is named only where the DNA matches it firmly. The listing skips clone size in some rows; elsewhere it reads once, few, many or a size class.

length: 13
D: -
V: TRBV29-1
J: TRBJ1-5
size: -
CDR3: CSAQTGPTGPQHF
DNA: TGCAGCGCACAGACAGGACCCACCGGGCCCCAGCATTTT

length: 16
D: -
V: TRBV7-3
J: TRBJ2-2
size: -
CDR3: CASSLMVSQTPGELFF
DNA: TGTGCCAGCAGCTTAATGGTTAGCCAGACCCCCGGGGAGCTGTTTTTT

length: 13
D: -
V: TRBV6-5
J: TRBJ2-7
size: few
CDR3: CASSYSDSYEQYF
DNA: TGTGCCAGCAGTTACTCCGACAGCTACGAGCAGTACTTC

length: 17
D: TRBD2
V: TRBV5-1
J: TRBJ2-7
size: -
CDR3: CASSAGTSGRVTYEQYF
DNA: TGCGCCAGCAGCGCCGGGACTAGCGGGAGGGTTACCTACGAGCAGTACTTC

length: 14
D: -
V: TRBV6-1
J: TRBJ2-6
size: -
CDR3: CAAGSRSGANVLTF
DNA: TGTGCCGCAGGATCCCGCTCTGGGGCCAACGTCCTGACTTTC

length: 13
D: -
V: TRBV6-4
J: TRBJ1-1
size: few
CDR3: CASRDPWAGEAFF
DNA: TGTGCCAGCAGGGATCCTTGGGCAGGGGAAGCTTTCTTT

length: 16
D: TRBD1
V: TRBV11-2
J: TRBJ2-7
size: -
CDR3: CASSLDPGQGVVKQYF
DNA: TGTGCCAGCAGCTTAGACCCGGGACAGGGGGTGGTTAAGCAGTACTTC

length: 14
D: -
V: TRBV7-2
J: TRBJ1-5
size: few
CDR3: CASSLTGSNQPQHF
DNA: TGTGCCAGCAGCCTAACAGGGAGCAATCAGCCCCAGCATTTT

length: 15
D: -
V: TRBV4-3
J: TRBJ2-1
size: -
CDR3: CASSPRMSSYNEQFF
DNA: TGCGCCAGCAGCCCCCGAATGAGCTCCTACAATGAGCAGTTCTTC

length: 13
D: -
V: TRBV29-1
J: TRBJ2-3
size: -
CDR3: CSVDRDLADTQYF
DNA: TGCAGCGTTGACCGGGATTTGGCGGATACGCAGTATTTT

length: 13
D: -
V: TRBV5-5
J: TRBJ1-2
size: few
CDR3: CASSLGDNYGYTF
DNA: TGTGCCAGCAGCTTAGGAGATAACTATGGCTACACCTTC

length: 13
D: -
V: TRBV7-2
J: TRBJ2-7
size: few
CDR3: CASSFTGIGEQYF
DNA: TGTGCCAGCAGCTTCACAGGGATTGGGGAGCAGTACTTC

length: 12
D: -
V: TRBV5-1
J: TRBJ2-7
size: -
CDR3: CASSPNPGEQYF
DNA: TGCGCCAGCAGCCCGAACCCCGGCGAGCAGTACTTC

length: 15
D: -
V: TRBV7-9
J: TRBJ1-4
size: few
CDR3: CASSLEAGANEKLFF
DNA: TGTGCCAGCAGCTTAGAGGCGGGCGCTAATGAAAAACTGTTTTTT

length: 14
D: -
V: TRBV21-1
J: TRBJ1-2
size: -
CDR3: CASNQNRGPLGYTF
DNA: TGTGCCAGCAACCAGAACAGGGGGCCGCTTGGCTACACCTTC

length: 14
D: -
V: TRBV28
J: TRBJ1-1
size: -
CDR3: CASSPWGGNTEAFF
DNA: TGTGCCAGCAGTCCCTGGGGGGGGAACACTGAAGCTTTCTTT

length: 14
D: TRBD1
V: TRBV9
J: TRBJ1-2
size: few
CDR3: CASSVQGASHGYTF
DNA: TGTGCCAGCAGCGTTCAGGGGGCGTCACATGGCTACACCTTC

length: 13
D: -
V: TRBV28
J: TRBJ1-1
size: few
CDR3: CASSRQVYGEAFF
DNA: TGTGCCAGCAGTCGACAGGTTTACGGTGAAGCTTTCTTT

length: 15
D: TRBD2
V: TRBV7-6
J: TRBJ2-1
size: few
CDR3: CASSLGPSGRDEQFF
DNA: TGTGCCAGCAGCTTAGGACCTAGCGGGAGGGATGAGCAGTTCTTC

length: 16
D: -
V: TRBV27
J: TRBJ2-2
size: few
CDR3: CASSLSDRRGHGELFF
DNA: TGTGCCAGCAGTTTATCGGATCGCAGGGGACACGGGGAGCTGTTTTTT

length: 14
D: TRBD2
V: TRBV7-3
J: TRBJ2-7
size: few
CDR3: CASSLSGRQGEQYF
DNA: TGTGCCAGCAGCTTGAGCGGGAGGCAGGGAGAGCAGTACTTC

length: 14
D: TRBD2
V: TRBV10-1
J: TRBJ2-1
size: few
CDR3: CASSESVAGGRQFF
DNA: TGCGCCAGCAGTGAGTCCGTAGCGGGAGGTCGGCAGTTCTTC

length: 15
D: -
V: TRBV7-9
J: TRBJ1-5
size: -
CDR3: CASSPGGSSNQPQHF
DNA: TGTGCCAGCAGCCCGGGAGGGTCTAGCAATCAGCCCCAGCATTTT

length: 15
D: TRBD1
V: TRBV18
J: TRBJ1-3
size: few
CDR3: CASSPPGQGIHTIYF
DNA: TGTGCCAGCTCACCCCCGGGACAGGGTATCCACACCATATATTTT

length: 18
D: TRBD1
V: TRBV10-2
J: TRBJ2-2
size: few
CDR3: CASREDRALKPNTGELFF
DNA: TGCGCCAGCAGAGAGGACAGGGCGCTAAAGCCGAACACCGGGGAGCTGTTTTTT

length: 13
D: -
V: TRBV11-3
J: TRBJ1-1
size: few
CDR3: CASSFNGGTEAFF
DNA: TGTGCCAGCAGCTTCAACGGGGGGACTGAAGCTTTCTTT

length: 15
D: -
V: TRBV6-5
J: TRBJ2-2
size: -
CDR3: CASRIEGANTGELFF
DNA: TGTGCCAGCAGGATCGAGGGAGCGAACACCGGGGAGCTGTTTTTT

length: 14
D: TRBD1
V: TRBV9
J: TRBJ2-7
size: -
CDR3: CASSVGTGIYEQYF
DNA: TGTGCCAGCAGCGTTGGGACAGGGATATACGAGCAGTACTTC

length: 15
D: TRBD2
V: TRBV7-6
J: TRBJ2-7
size: -
CDR3: CASSNIAGDSYEQYF
DNA: TGTGCCAGCAGCAACATAGCGGGAGACTCCTACGAGCAGTACTTC

length: 12
D: -
V: TRBV6-6
J: TRBJ2-1
size: -
CDR3: CAVLYSYNEQFF
DNA: TGTGCCGTACTATACTCCTACAATGAGCAGTTCTTC

length: 15
D: -
V: TRBV6-4
J: TRBJ2-5
size: -
CDR3: CASSDMSQYKETQYF
DNA: TGTGCCAGCAGTGACATGTCCCAGTACAAAGAGACCCAGTACTTC

length: 14
D: TRBD2
V: TRBV27
J: TRBJ2-5
size: -
CDR3: CASSPGTSGKTQYF
DNA: TGTGCCAGCAGCCCGGGGACTAGCGGGAAGACCCAGTACTTC

length: 15
D: TRBD1
V: TRBV5-1
J: TRBJ1-2
size: few
CDR3: CASSLAGTVVYGYTF
DNA: TGCGCCAGCAGCTTGGCAGGGACAGTAGTATATGGCTACACCTTC

length: 14
D: -
V: TRBV7-2
J: TRBJ2-7
size: -
CDR3: CASSTTPRTFEQYF
DNA: TGTGCCAGCAGCACAACTCCCCGGACATTCGAGCAGTACTTC

length: 15
D: TRBD1
V: TRBV28
J: TRBJ1-3
size: few
CDR3: CASSVGGQNGNTIYF
DNA: TGTGCCAGCAGTGTGGGGGGACAGAATGGAAACACCATATATTTT

length: 13
D: TRBD1
V: TRBV29-1
J: TRBJ2-7
size: few
CDR3: CSVRTGSSYEQYF
DNA: TGCAGCGTGAGGACAGGTAGCTCCTACGAGCAGTACTTC

length: 17
D: -
V: TRBV12-5
J: TRBJ1-1
size: -
CDR3: CASGLDPGVWMSTEAFF
DNA: TGTGCTAGTGGTTTGGACCCGGGAGTTTGGATGAGCACTGAAGCTTTCTTT

length: 15
D: -
V: TRBV14
J: TRBJ2-3
size: few
CDR3: CASSQGYHSTDTQYF
DNA: TGTGCCAGCAGCCAAGGCTACCATAGCACAGATACGCAGTATTTT

length: 14
D: TRBD1
V: TRBV11-2
J: TRBJ2-7
size: -
CDR3: CASSFLTGEYEQYF
DNA: TGTGCCAGCAGCTTCCTGACAGGGGAATACGAGCAGTACTTC

length: 15
D: -
V: TRBV2
J: TRBJ1-1
size: -
CDR3: CASIVDSSYSTEAFF
DNA: TGTGCCAGCATTGTGGACAGTAGTTATAGCACTGAAGCTTTCTTT

length: 14
D: -
V: TRBV7-3
J: TRBJ2-3
size: -
CDR3: CASSLSGGTDTQYF
DNA: TGTGCCAGCAGCTTAAGTGGGGGGACAGATACGCAGTATTTT

length: 14
D: -
V: TRBV7-9
J: TRBJ1-3
size: few
CDR3: CASSLAQAGNTIYF
DNA: TGTGCCAGCAGCTTAGCGCAGGCTGGAAACACCATATATTTT